This record looks at one TCR beta chain sequence and its context. The data belong to a study of PD-L1 blockade in urothelial cancer. Noted time point: peripheral blood 6 weeks after treatment start. Produced via immunoSEQ multiplex PCR; TCRdb's table is partial and in-frame only. The sample lists more than 90,000 clones; around 93% were seen once. The input for sequencing was PBMCs, taken around atezolizumab (anti-PD-L1) treatment. The sequence came from a man aged 60 to 75 with urothelial cancer.

The DNA of the CDR3 is TGTGCCAGCAGACTAGCGGGCGGGACAGATACGCAGTATTTT. Protein product: CASRLAGGTDTQYF. The V call is TRBV28, the J call TRBJ2-3; 9 bases map to TRBD2. Germline V gene data show CDR1 as MDHEN and CDR2 as SYDVKM. CDR3 length: 14 amino acids. V lost 6 bases and J lost 3; bases outside the gene matches: 4.